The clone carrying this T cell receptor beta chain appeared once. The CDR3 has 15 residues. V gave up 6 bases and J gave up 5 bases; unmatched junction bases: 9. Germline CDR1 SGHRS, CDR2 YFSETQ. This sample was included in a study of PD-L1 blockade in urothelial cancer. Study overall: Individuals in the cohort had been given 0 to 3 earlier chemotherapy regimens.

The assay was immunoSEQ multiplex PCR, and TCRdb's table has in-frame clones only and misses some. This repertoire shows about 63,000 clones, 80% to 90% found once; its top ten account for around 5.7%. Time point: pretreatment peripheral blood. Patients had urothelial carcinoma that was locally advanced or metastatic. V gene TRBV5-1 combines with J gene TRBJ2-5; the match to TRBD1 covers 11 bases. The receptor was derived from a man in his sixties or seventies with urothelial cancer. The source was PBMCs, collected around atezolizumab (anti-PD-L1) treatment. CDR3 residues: CASTPRTGGMETQYF. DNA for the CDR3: TGCGCCAGCACCCCCCGGACAGGGGGCATGGAGACCCAGTACTTC.